The table lists the clone carrying this T cell receptor beta chain with a count of one. This sample stems from a study of spatial heterogeneity in lung cancer. Study context: The cohort: some 70 early-stage, untreated non-small cell lung cancer patients. Follow-up PBMC samples were sequenced when available, at a median of roughly 2 years after resection.

The CDR3 is 20 residues long. Trimming cost V 3 bases and J 0 bases, with 25 bases left between them. Unique molecular identifiers, one per molecule, were present on every TCR cDNA molecule. Via MiXCR, TCRdb re-called the 5' RACE reads, giving one row per CDR3 protein. The sample lists under 150,000 distinct CDR3 sequences, approximately 11% occurring once. Described time point: blood at routine non-recurrence follow-up after resection. The study sequenced unsorted whole RNA from tumor, nontumor lung or frozen PBMC. The source material was PBMCs, sampled at follow-up. The V and J genes are TRBV5-3 and TRBJ2-4; a possible D gene is TRBD2 (6 bases). TRBV5-3 is an ORF; its function is uncertain. The sequence was collected from a female donor with early-stage non-small cell lung cancer. The CDR3 nucleotides are TGTGCCAGAAGCTCGATAAGGAAACCAGGAGGGTGGGGAGCCAAAAACATTCAGTACTTC. Translated, it gives CARSSIRKPGGWGAKNIQYF.